What follows are 4 T cell receptor beta chains derived from one specimen sequenced in a study of shared clonotypes between healthy human individuals. The assay was immunoSEQ multiplex PCR, and TCRdb's table has in-frame clones only and misses some. Of around 1.4 million clones listed, around 98.5% are singletons. Sequenced material: naive CD4+ T cells sorted from blood. Subset meaning: CD45RA+ positively selected. These receptor sequences come from a man between 25 and 39 years old in good health.

The rearrangement uses TRBV6-1 and TRBJ2-1; TRBD2 matches 9 bases. The CDR3 covers 14 residues. V shed 10 bases and J 4 bases; nucleotides not matched to a gene: 8. Germline V CDR1 and CDR2: MNHNS, SASEGT. CDR3 coding DNA: TGTGCCACCTCCCCTAGCGGGACTTACAATGAGCAGTTCTTC. Translating gives CATSPSGTYNEQFF.

The chain has TRBV6-6 and TRBJ1-4; D not resolved. The germline CDR1 and CDR2 sequences are MNHNY and SVGAGI (reference sequence). The CDR3 covers 11 residues. Between the trimmed V and J ends, which lost 2 bases and 5 bases, there was a span of 0 bases. CDR3 sequence: CASSYNEKLFF. The CDR3 nucleotides are TGTGCCAGCAGTTACAATGAAAAACTGTTTTTT.

The V gene is TRBV18, the J gene TRBJ2-2; perhaps TRBD1 as D (5 bases). Germline lookup yields CDR1 KGHSH and CDR2 LQKENI. V shed 1 base and J shed 6 bases, with 15 bases lying between them. The CDR3 is 16 residues long. In nucleotides, the CDR3 is TGTGCCAGCTCACCACTCTCCAGGGATTCGGCCGGGGAGCTGTTTTTT. This sequence encodes CASSPLSRDSAGELFF.

The sample holds one count of this clone. CDR3 sequence reads: CASSQGLAAYEQYF. For the CDR3, the DNA is TGCGCCAGCAGCCAAGGACTAGCGGCCTACGAGCAGTACTTC. V is TRBV5-1 and J is TRBJ2-7, with TRBD2 matching 10 bases. The CDR3 spans 14 residues. The V and J ends lost 4 bases and 2 bases, in that order; junction bases with no gene match: 3. CDR1 and CDR2 (germline): SGHRS, YFSETQ.